The present T cell receptor beta chain was sequenced within a study of shared clonotypes between healthy human individuals. For the study at large: Per-donor plates numbered three CD4 naive, three CD4 memory, two CD8 naive and one CD8 memory. The study's findings and limits: Blood was the sole source, and tissue repertoires probably differ. Rarefaction showed that sequencing of sorted subsets was incomplete (despite large depth). Relative to their counterparts shared across all four donors, non-shared clonotypes exhibited diminished generation probabilities.

Clones were sequenced by immunoSEQ multiplex PCR, and TCRdb holds only the in-frame ones, with some missing. The data contain 1.5 million to 2.5 million clones, 85% to 95% of them seen just once; the ten biggest clones take up roughly 1.2%. Terminally differentiated effector memory CD45RA+ cells were excluded by CCR7 positive selection of CD45RO-negative cells. About this clone: Its antigen is currently unknown.

The sample was naive CD8+ T cells sorted from blood. This sequence originates from a man younger than 35 in good health.

The chain's CDR3 is CASSQGSEGNTEAFF. CDR3 in DNA: TGCGCCAGCAGCCAAGGTTCGGAGGGGAACACTGAAGCTTTCTTT. This chain links TRBV4-1 with TRBJ1-1; no clear D gene. V was cut by 1 base and J by 1 base, with 10 bases left in between. The CDR3 runs 15 residues. CDR1 and CDR2 from the germline V gene are MGHRA and YSYEKL.